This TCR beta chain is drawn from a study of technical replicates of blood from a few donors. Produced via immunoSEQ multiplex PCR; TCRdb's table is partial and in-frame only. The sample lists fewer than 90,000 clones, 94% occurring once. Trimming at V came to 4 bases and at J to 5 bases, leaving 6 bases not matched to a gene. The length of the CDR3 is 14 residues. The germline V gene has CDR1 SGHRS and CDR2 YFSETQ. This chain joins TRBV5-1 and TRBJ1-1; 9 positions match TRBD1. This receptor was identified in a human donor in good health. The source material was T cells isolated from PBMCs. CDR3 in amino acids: CASSPGQGWTEAFF. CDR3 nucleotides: TGCGCCAGCAGCCCGGGACAGGGATGGACTGAAGCTTTCTTT. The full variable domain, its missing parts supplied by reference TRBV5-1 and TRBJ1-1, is KAGVTQTPRYLIKTRGQQVTLSCSPISGHRSVSWYQQTPGQGLQFLFEYFSETQRNKGNFPGRFSGRQFSNSRSEMNVSTLELGDSALYLCASSPGQGWTEAFFGQGTRLTVV.